Listed below are T cell receptor beta chains from one sample, sequenced in a study of tumor-infiltrating lymphocytes in primary liver carcinoma. Using its own MiXCR run on the multiplex PCR reads, TCRdb lists one record per CDR3 protein. This sample has fewer than 350,000 distinct CDR3 sequences, with 55% to 65% found just once. The sequencing sample was made of peripheral blood. The receptors originated from a man between 35 and 55 years old with primary liver carcinoma and hepatitis B virus infection. Each CDR3 is given with its conserved first and last residue. A D gene is named only where the DNA matches it firmly. Size is omitted from some rows. Given values are once, few, many or a class for expanded clones.

DNA | CDR3 | J | size | D | V | length
TGTGCCAGCACCCAAGGGGGAGGGGGCCGGGTGGCACCCCTCCACTTT | CASTQGGGGRVAPLHF | TRBJ1-6 | NA | TRBD1 | TRBV7-2 | 16
TGTGCCAGCAGCCCCGCCTCCGGCGAGGGCTACACCTTC | CASSPASGEGYTF | TRBJ1-2 | NA | NA | TRBV28 | 13
TGTGCCAGCAGTTTACCACAGGGTGGAAACATTCAGTACTTC | CASSLPQGGNIQYF | TRBJ2-4 | NA | NA | TRBV28 | 14
TGTGCCAGCAGCCGAGATCCTGGGATCGAGCAGTACTTC | CASSRDPGIEQYF | TRBJ2-7 | few | NA | TRBV14 | 13
TGTGCCAGCAGCCCAGGGGGACTAGCGGCAATGTTGGAGACCCAGTACTTC | CASSPGGLAAMLETQYF | TRBJ2-5 | many | TRBD2 | TRBV6-2/TRBV6-3 | 17
TGTGCCAGCGCCCCGGGACTAGCGGTGGGGGAGCAGTACTTC | CASAPGLAVGEQYF | TRBJ2-7 | NA | TRBD2 | TRBV5-4 | 14
TGTGCCAGCAGTTACTCAACCCGACTGGGCAACGAATCACCCCTCCACTTT | CASSYSTRLGNESPLHF | TRBJ1-6 | NA | NA | TRBV6-6 | 17
TGTGCCAGCAGTACACCGGCTAATGAAGAACTGTTTTTT | CASSTPANEELFF | TRBJ1-4 | NA | NA | TRBV6-2/TRBV6-3 | 13
TGTGCCAGCAGTGAATCGGCCGGAGTGAACACTGAAGCTTTCTTT | CASSESAGVNTEAFF | TRBJ1-1 | NA | NA | TRBV6-1 | 15
TGTGCCAGCAGCCCAGGGGGCGGGTGGAGCAATCAGCCCCAGCATTTT | CASSPGGGWSNQPQHF | TRBJ1-5 | NA | TRBD1 | TRBV28 | 16
TGCGCCAGCAGCCCCTGGGTGGGGGAGAATCAGCCCCAGCATTTT | CASSPWVGENQPQHF | TRBJ1-5 | NA | NA | TRBV5-1 | 15
TGCAGCGTTGAATTAGGACAGGGCACAGATGCGCACTATTTT | CSVELGQGTDAHYF | TRBJ2-3 | NA | TRBD1 | TRBV29-1 | 14
TGCAGTGCTAGTCATCAGGGGCAGGGTGGGGCCAACGTCCTGACTTTC | CSASHQGQGGANVLTF | TRBJ2-6 | few | NA | TRBV20-1 | 16
TGTGCCAGCAGATCACCGGGGGTCGATGAAAAACTGTTTTTT | CASRSPGVDEKLFF | TRBJ1-4 | NA | NA | TRBV6-6 | 14
TGTGCCTGGAGTGTACTCGGGAGGGGGTCCTACGAGCAGTACTTC | CAWSVLGRGSYEQYF | TRBJ2-7 | few | TRBD2 | TRBV30 | 15
TGTGACAGCAGCCAATTCAGGGGTACGACCGGGGAGCTGTTTTTT | CDSSQFRGTTGELFF | TRBJ2-2 | NA | NA | TRBV4-2 | 15
TGCGCCAGCAGCCGGCCCCCGAGCGGGACTAGCACAGATATGCAGTATTTT | CASSRPPSGTSTDMQYF | TRBJ2-3 | NA | TRBD2 | TRBV4-1 | 17
TGTGCCAGCAGCTCTACGGTGGCGCAGTCCCACGAGCAGTACTTC | CASSSTVAQSHEQYF | TRBJ2-7 | NA | NA | TRBV7-9 | 15
TGTGCCAGCATCCGCTGGGGGTCAGGTCAGCCCCAGCATTTT | CASIRWGSGQPQHF | TRBJ1-5 | NA | NA | TRBV12-3/TRBV12-4 | 14
TGTGCCATCAGCGAGCGATATGGCTACACCTTC | CAISERYGYTF | TRBJ1-2 | NA | NA | TRBV11-2 | 11
TGCAGTGCGCAGGCTGGTCAGATCTATGGCTACACCTTC | CSAQAGQIYGYTF | TRBJ1-2 | NA | NA | TRBV20-1 | 13
TGTGCCAGCAGCTCGAACTTCCTAGGAGGGGCCAACGTACTGACTTTC | CASSSNFLGGANVLTF | TRBJ2-6 | NA | NA | TRBV11-2 | 16
TGTGCCAGCATTAGTTTAAACCCTTGGGACTTTGATGAGCAGTTCTTC | CASISLNPWDFDEQFF | TRBJ2-1 | few | NA | TRBV6-4 | 16
TGTGCCAGCAACGATAGGACAGGGGCCCCTGAAGCTTTCTTT | CASNDRTGAPEAFF | TRBJ1-1 | NA | TRBD1 | TRBV6-1 | 14